The entry that follows covers one TCR beta chain sequence. Antigen: not known. Unmatched junction bases numbered 2, after V lost 1 base and J lost 4 bases. The CDR3 runs 15 residues. Germline V gene data show CDR1 as MRHNA and CDR2 as SNTAGT. Primers: 60 Vbeta forward and 13 Jbeta reverse. In the authors' workflow: Among the unique TCR beta chains that a later analysis counted, 75 million to 85 million in all, approximately 12 million were shared. The method was immunoSEQ multiplex PCR; TCRdb's version includes in-frame clones alone and lacks a portion of them. D and trimming were read from the DNA, whereas the V and J calls and clone size are those reported in that table. Of tens of thousands of clones in the sample, 78% are singletons; the top ten hold 3.3%. The data were obtained in a study of cytomegalovirus exposure and HLA in healthy donors. Notes on the study in general: Later genetic work tied a missense DCLRE1C variant to beta-chain V and J trimming. Presence/absence analyses assumed roughly uniform sequencing depth across donors, which may not hold. The study flagged some 170 TCR beta chains as cytomegalovirus-associated.

The receptor's source is a woman between 35 and 50 years old in good health and CMV-seronegative. Sequences were obtained from PBMCs. The rearrangement joins TRBV6-4 to TRBJ2-3; 10 bases are a match to TRBD2. Written as DNA, the CDR3 is TGTGCCAGCAGTGACTTAGCGGGAGGTGCAGATACGCAGTATTTT. This encodes CASSDLAGGADTQYF.